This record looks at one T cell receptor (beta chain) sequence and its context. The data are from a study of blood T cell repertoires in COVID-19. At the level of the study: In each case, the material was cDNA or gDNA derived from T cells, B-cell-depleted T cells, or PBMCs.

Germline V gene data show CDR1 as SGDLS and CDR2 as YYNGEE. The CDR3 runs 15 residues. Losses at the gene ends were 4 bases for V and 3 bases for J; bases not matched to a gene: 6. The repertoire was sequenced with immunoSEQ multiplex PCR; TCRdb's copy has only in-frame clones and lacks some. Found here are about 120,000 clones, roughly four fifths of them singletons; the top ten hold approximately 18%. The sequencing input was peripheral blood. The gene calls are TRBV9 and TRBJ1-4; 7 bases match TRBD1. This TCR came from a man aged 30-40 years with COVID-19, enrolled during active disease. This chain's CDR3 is CASSPRTGSNEKLFF. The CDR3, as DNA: TGTGCCAGCAGCCCAAGGACAGGTTCTAATGAAAAACTGTTTTTT.